The next 21 T cell receptor beta chains were all read from a single sample in a study of blood T cell repertoires in COVID-19. The protocol was immunoSEQ multiplex PCR, while the TCRdb copy is restricted to in-frame clones and leaves out a portion. The repertoire holds 350,000 to 450,000 clones, with 75% to 90% as singletons. The sequenced sample consisted of peripheral blood. Source of these receptors: a woman aged 18-29 years with acute or convalescent COVID-19.

The V and J genes are TRBV6-7 and TRBJ2-7, with D hard to call. TRBV6-7 is an ORF, and what it does is uncertain. This CDR3 has 13 residues. V gave up 11 bases and J gave up 2 bases, with 16 bases separating them. This CDR3 is CARPTDCPYEQYF. The CDR3 coding sequence is TGTGCCCGCCCTACCGATTGTCCCTACGAGCAGTACTTC.

The chain carries TRBV6-5 and TRBJ1-2; D ambiguous. V was cut by 6 bases and J by 2 bases, with 10 bases left in between. The CDR3 is made up of 13 amino acids. Germline values: CDR1 MNHEY, CDR2 SVGAGI. CDR3 sequence (DNA): TGTGCCAGCAGAGCCGGGTGGAACTATGGCTACACCTTC. Protein product: CASRAGWNYGYTF.

The CDR3 nucleotides read TGTGCCTCGGAATGGGAGAGCAATCAGCCCCAGCATTTT. This encodes CASEWESNQPQHF. V usage is TRBV6-6 and J usage is TRBJ1-5; D is ambiguous. This CDR3 is 13 amino acids long. From germline, CDR1 is MNHNY and CDR2 SVGAGI (reference sequence). The V and J ends lost 11 bases and 1 base respectively, with 12 bases between them.

The chain is built from TRBV29-1 and TRBJ1-2; D not certain. The CDR3 sequence is 11 residues long. V was trimmed by 1 base and J by 6 bases, leaving 6 bases between them. CDR1 and CDR2 from the germline V gene are SQVTM and ANQGSEA. DNA for the CDR3: TGCAGCGTTGAAGGGCACAATGGCTACACCTTC. Translated: CSVEGHNGYTF.

V usage is TRBV5-1 and J usage is TRBJ1-2, with 11 bases matching TRBD1. The CDR3 sequence is 15 residues long. Germline lookup yields CDR1 SGHRS and CDR2 YFSETQ. V lost 3 bases to trimming and J lost 6 bases; unmatched junction nucleotides: 7. For the CDR3, the DNA is TGCGCCAGCAGCTGGAACGCGGGACAGGGGGATGGCTACACCTTC. It codes for CASSWNAGQGDGYTF.

With regard to this clone: Other DNA sequences in the same sample also yield this CDR3. The chain combines TRBV11-2 with TRBJ2-3; D remains unclear. V gave up 1 base and J gave up 0 bases, with 5 bases separating them. This CDR3 comprises 14 residues. The V gene's germline CDR1 is SGHAT and CDR2 FQNNGV. In DNA, the CDR3 is TGTGCCAGCAGCTTAGTTGTAAGCACAGATACGCAGTATTTT. The encoded protein is CASSLVVSTDTQYF.

The chain combines TRBV7-3 with TRBJ2-1; perhaps TRBD2 as D (6 bases). The germline V gene encodes CDR1 SGHTA and CDR2 FQGTGA. V gave up 4 bases and J gave up 10 bases, with 11 bases separating them. This CDR3 comprises 12 residues. This CDR3 is CASSSPAGEQFF. The CDR3 nucleotides are TGTGCCAGCAGCTCCCCGGCGGGGGAGCAGTTCTTC.

This clone was counted a few times. The rearrangement links TRBV11-2 to TRBJ1-5; weak D call: TRBD1 (5 bases). Germline CDR1 reads SGHAT; CDR2 reads FQNNGV. V was clipped by 5 bases and J by 3 bases, with 11 bases between them. There are 14 residues in the CDR3. CDR3 sequence reads: CASSKTGINQPQHF. CDR3 nucleotides: TGTGCCAGCAGCAAAACAGGTATCAATCAGCCCCAGCATTTT.

V usage is TRBV11-2 and J usage is TRBJ1-2, with TRBD1 identical over 9 bases. This CDR3 region has 13 residues. The germline CDR1 and CDR2 sequences are SGHAT and FQNNGV. The V and J ends lost 4 bases and 6 bases, in that order; junction bases with no gene match: 3. The CDR3 DNA sequence: TGTGCCAGCAGCTGGGACAGGGCAAATGGCTACACCTTC. Amino acid sequence: CASSWDRANGYTF.

The rearrangement uses TRBV27 and TRBJ1-4; 8 bases are a match to TRBD1. The length of the CDR3 is 15 residues. V was clipped by 0 bases and J by 4 bases; unmatched bases: 1. Germline lookup yields CDR1 MNHEY and CDR2 SMNVEV (reference sequence). The CDR3 spells CASSLSRGLNEKLFF. The CDR3 DNA follows: TGTGCCAGCAGTTTATCCAGGGGGCTTAATGAAAAACTGTTTTTT.

The chain uses TRBV28 and TRBJ1-2; 11 bases align to TRBD1. This CDR3 has 13 residues. Germline V lookup: CDR1 MDHEN, CDR2 SYDVKM. Unmatched junction bases numbered 6, after V lost 7 bases and J lost 8 bases. In DNA, the CDR3 is TGTGCCAGCACCCCGGACAGGGGGCTGGGCTACACCTTC. It is translated as CASTPDRGLGYTF.

The rearrangement joins TRBV19 to TRBJ1-5, with 11 bases fitting TRBD1. Trimming removed 10 bases from V and 3 bases from J; junction bases left unmatched: 11. This CDR3 region has 16 residues. Germline V gene sequence: CDR1 LNHDA, CDR2 SQIVND (reference sequence). The CDR3 region has the DNA TGTGCCACGCACGAACGGGACAGGGGGTTCAATCAGCCCCAGCATTTT. Its translation is CATHERDRGFNQPQHF.

CDR3 DNA: TGTGCCAGCAGGTACACCGACAGTGGAGGCTACACCTTC. It codes for CASRYTDSGGYTF. The chain couples TRBV28 to TRBJ1-2; D may be TRBD1 (5 bases). Germline values: CDR1 MDHEN, CDR2 SYDVKM. Between the trimmed V and J ends, which lost 6 bases and 8 bases, there was a span of 16 bases. The CDR3 totals 13 residues.

Only one count was recorded for this clone. The chain combines TRBV6-2 or TRBV6-3 with TRBJ2-5; 7 nucleotides line up with TRBD2. The CDR3 sequence is 12 residues long. Losses at the gene ends were 4 bases for V and 9 bases for J; bases not matched to a gene: 5. Germline CDR1 reads MNHEY; CDR2 reads SVGEGT. CDR3 region: CASSWLAEAQYF. In DNA form, the CDR3 reads TGTGCCAGCAGTTGGCTAGCGGAGGCCCAGTACTTC.

V usage is TRBV6-5 and J usage is TRBJ1-2, with 8 bases that match TRBD1. Looked up from germline, CDR1 is MNHEY and CDR2 is SVGAGI. The ends lost 7 bases at V and 6 bases at J; junction bases unmatched: 4. The CDR3 is 12 residues long. The CDR3 coding sequence is TGTGCCAGCACCGGACAGGGCGATGGCTACACCTTC. Its protein product is CASTGQGDGYTF.

V gene TRBV3-1 (or the pseudogene TRBV3-2) combines with J gene TRBJ1-4, with 9 bases lining up with TRBD1. Germline-derived CDR1 and CDR2 are LGHDT and YNNKEL (reference sequence). The trim removed 3 bases at V and 10 bases at J, leaving 9 bases unmatched. The CDR3 totals 15 residues. The CDR3 region is CASSHGQGPGRKLFF. CDR3 in DNA: TGTGCCAGCAGCCACGGACAGGGGCCTGGGAGAAAACTGTTTTTT.

In its sample, this clone was seen a few times. DNA of the CDR3: TGTGCCAGCACCAATGATGTTAGCGGGACCATTAGCTCCTACGAGCAGTACTTC. It translates to CASTNDVSGTISSYEQYF. This chain joins TRBV5-6 and TRBJ2-7; TRBD2 agrees at 8 bases. V shed 6 bases and J 0 bases; nucleotides not matched to a gene: 17. This CDR3 is built from 18 residues. Per germline, CDR1 SGHDT and CDR2 YYEEEE.

The V gene is TRBV19, the J gene TRBJ1-4; TRBD1 agrees at 8 bases. CDR3 size: 16 residues. V gave up 3 bases and J gave up 7 bases; unmatched junction bases: 10. CDR1 is LNHDA and CDR2 is SQIVND in the germline V gene (reference sequence). The CDR3 coding sequence is TGTGCCAGTAGTATCGACGACAGGGGATCGGGTGAAAAACTGTTTTTT. Translating gives CASSIDDRGSGEKLFF.

The chain carries TRBV7-2 and TRBJ1-2, with 10 bases matching TRBD1. Germline CDR1 is SGHTA and CDR2 is FQGNSA. The V gene end was trimmed by 5 bases and the J gene end by 5 bases; junction bases not matched to a gene: 8. This CDR3 is built from 15 residues. Here the CDR3 reads CASSTGQGVLYGYTF. In DNA form, the CDR3 reads TGTGCCAGCAGCACTGGACAGGGGGTGTTATATGGCTACACCTTC. Filled out from reference TRBV7-2 and TRBJ1-2, the complete variable domain reads GAGVSQSPSNKVTEKGKDVELRCDPISGHTALYWYRQSLGQGLEFLIYFQGNSAPDKSGLPSDRFSAERTGGSVSTLTIQRTQQEDSAVYLCASSTGQGVLYGYTFGSGTRLTVV.

V gene TRBV7-9 combines with J gene TRBJ1-1; D is unclear. This CDR3 spans 14 amino acids. CDR1 is SEHNR and CDR2 is FQNEAQ in the germline V gene (reference sequence). V was shortened by 4 bases and J by 2 bases, with 11 bases between the two germline ends. This CDR3 is CASSYGDGNTEAFF. DNA of the CDR3: TGTGCCAGCAGCTACGGAGACGGCAACACTGAAGCTTTCTTT.

This chain uses TRBV7-9 with TRBJ2-3; 8 bases are shared with TRBD1. CDR3 length: 17 amino acids. Germline values: CDR1 SEHNR, CDR2 FQNEAQ (reference sequence). V lost 5 bases, J lost 0 bases, and 10 bases stayed unmatched. The CDR3 region has the DNA TGTGCCAGCAGCCCGACAGGGGAGTTATGGAGCACAGATACGCAGTATTTT. Protein sequence: CASSPTGELWSTDTQYF.